This T cell receptor beta chain stems from a study of T cells in Graves' hyperthyroidism and ophthalmopathy. Findings of the study overall: Separation of ophthalmopathy from stable hyperthyroidism was achieved by a 13 V-J model.

V lost 4 bases to trimming and J lost 7 bases, with 11 bases between them. The germline V gene encodes CDR1 SGDLS and CDR2 YYNGEE. The CDR3 covers 13 residues. Patients were excluded for uncontrolled infection, other autoimmune disease, pregnancy or lactation. Based on clinical symptoms, serum thyroxine and TRAb, thyroid ultrasound and orbital computed tomography, diagnoses were reached. PBMCs were derived from under 13 ml fresh peripheral blood. Researchers amplified the TCR beta CDR3 regions from RNA transcripts. Researchers ran a first-round RT-PCR on the TCR CDR3 using the HTBI primer set. TCRdb independently ran MiXCR on the multiplex PCR reads; one entry per CDR3 protein. The top ten hold approximately 8.7% of the sample, which has hundreds of thousands of distinct CDR3 sequences, 35% to 40% seen once. At least ten counts were recorded for this clonotype. The antigen remains unidentified.

This rearrangement joins TRBV9 to TRBJ2-2; no clear D gene. The sequence derives from a man younger than 30 with Graves' hyperthyroidism. The sequencing sample was made of blood. As DNA, the CDR3 is TGTGCCAGCAGCCTGCAAGGGTTCGGGGAGCTGTTTTTT. This gives the protein CASSLQGFGELFF.